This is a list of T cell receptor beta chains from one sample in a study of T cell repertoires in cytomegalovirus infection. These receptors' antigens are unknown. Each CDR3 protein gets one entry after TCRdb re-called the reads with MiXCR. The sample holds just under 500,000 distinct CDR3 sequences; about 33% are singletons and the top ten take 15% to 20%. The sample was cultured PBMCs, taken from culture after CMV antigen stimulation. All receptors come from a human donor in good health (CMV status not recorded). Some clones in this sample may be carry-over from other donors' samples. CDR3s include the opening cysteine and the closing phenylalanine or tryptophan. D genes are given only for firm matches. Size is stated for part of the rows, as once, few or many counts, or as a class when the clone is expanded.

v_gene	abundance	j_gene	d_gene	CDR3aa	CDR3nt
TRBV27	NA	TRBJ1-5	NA	CASSLPVMWDQPQHF	TGTGCCAGCAGTTTACCCGTCATGTGGGATCAGCCCCAGCATTTT
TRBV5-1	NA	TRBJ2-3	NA	CASSLDPPGGSTDTQYF	TGCGCCAGCAGCTTGGATCCCCCTGGAGGTTCCACAGATACGCAGTATTTT
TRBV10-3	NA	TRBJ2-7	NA	CAISESSAPQPYF	TGTGCCATCAGTGAGTCGTCGGCCCCTCAGCCGTACTTC
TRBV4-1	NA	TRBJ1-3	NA	CASSQDSGSGNTIYF	TGCGCCAGCAGCCAAGATTCGGGCTCTGGAAACACCATATATTTT
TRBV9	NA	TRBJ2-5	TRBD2	CASSVSGTSEKTQYF	TGTGCCAGCAGCGTCTCCGGGACTAGTGAGAAGACCCAGTACTTC
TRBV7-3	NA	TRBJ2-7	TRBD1	CASSSTGGAIYEQYF	TGTGCCAGCAGCTCCACAGGGGGCGCAATTTACGAGCAGTACTTC
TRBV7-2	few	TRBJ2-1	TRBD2	CASSPRSSGGEQFF	TGTGCCAGCAGCCCACGTTCAAGCGGGGGTGAGCAGTTCTTC
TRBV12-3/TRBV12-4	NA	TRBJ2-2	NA	CASSHSVGSGTGELFF	TGTGCCAGCAGCCACAGTGTGGGCAGTGGCACCGGGGAGCTGTTTTTT
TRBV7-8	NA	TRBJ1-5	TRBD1	CASSSSGTGINQPQHF	TGTGCCAGCAGCTCGTCGGGGACAGGGATTAATCAGCCCCAGCATTTT
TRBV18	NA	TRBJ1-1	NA	CASSPPSKGPDTEAFF	TGTGCCAGCTCACCACCGTCTAAGGGGCCCGACACTGAAGCTTTCTTT
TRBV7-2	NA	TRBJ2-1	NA	CASSDSSVSSNEQFF	TGTGCCAGCAGCGATTCTAGTGTTTCCTCCAATGAGCAGTTCTTC
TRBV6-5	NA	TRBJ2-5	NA	CASSWSGETQYF	TGTGCCAGCAGTTGGTCTGGAGAGACCCAGTACTTC
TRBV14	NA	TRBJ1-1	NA	CASSHSGRNTEAFF	TGTGCCAGCAGCCACAGCGGACGGAACACTGAAGCTTTCTTT
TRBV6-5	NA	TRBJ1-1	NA	CASSGGPPEAFF	TGTGCCAGCAGTGGCGGGCCACCTGAAGCTTTCTTT
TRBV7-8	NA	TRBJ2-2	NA	CASRPNTGELFF	TGTGCCAGCAGACCGAACACCGGGGAGCTGTTTTTT
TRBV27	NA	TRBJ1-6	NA	CASRYQGTPSPLHF	TGTGCCAGCAGATACCAGGGTACCCCTTCACCCCTCCACTTT
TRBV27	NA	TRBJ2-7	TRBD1	CASRTGSGNEQYF	TGTGCCAGCAGGACAGGGTCTGGAAACGAGCAGTACTTC
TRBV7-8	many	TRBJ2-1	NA	CASSPGTQIHNEQFF	TGTGCCAGCAGCCCAGGGACCCAAATACACAATGAGCAGTTCTTC
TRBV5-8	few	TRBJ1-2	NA	CATKTGTSYTF	TGTGCCACCAAGACCGGAACAAGCTACACCTTC
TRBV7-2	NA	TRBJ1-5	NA	CASSLEPGLNQPQHF	TGTGCCAGCAGCCTCGAACCCGGGCTAAATCAGCCCCAGCATTTT
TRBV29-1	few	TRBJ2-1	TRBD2	CSVGLRLAQYNEQFF	TGCAGCGTTGGTCTAAGACTAGCGCAGTACAATGAGCAGTTCTTC
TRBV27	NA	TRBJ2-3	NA	CASSPRRAAADTQYF	TGTGCCAGCAGTCCACGGCGAGCTGCGGCAGATACGCAGTATTTT
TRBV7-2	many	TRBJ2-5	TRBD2	CASSLGTSGGQETQYF	TGTGCCAGCAGCTTAGGGACTAGCGGGGGGCAAGAGACCCAGTACTTC
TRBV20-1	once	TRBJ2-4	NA	CSARDGVAGKNIQYF	TGCAGTGCTAGAGATGGAGTAGCCGGCAAAAACATTCAGTACTTC
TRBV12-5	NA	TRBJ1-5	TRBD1	CASGLVPGTVRNQPQHF	TGTGCTAGTGGTTTGGTACCTGGGACAGTCCGCAATCAGCCCCAGCATTTT
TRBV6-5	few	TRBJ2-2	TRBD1	CASRTGTGYPGELFF	TGTGCCAGCAGGACCGGGACAGGGTACCCCGGGGAGCTGTTTTTT
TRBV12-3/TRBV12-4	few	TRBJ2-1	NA	CASVPRRVAVYNEQFF	TGTGCCAGCGTCCCCCGGCGGGTAGCGGTATACAATGAGCAGTTCTTC
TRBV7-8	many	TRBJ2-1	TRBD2	CASSYGTSGNEQFF	TGTGCCAGCAGCTATGGGACTAGCGGGAATGAGCAGTTCTTC
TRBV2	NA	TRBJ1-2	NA	CASSVGAPKGYGYTF	TGTGCCAGCAGTGTCGGGGCTCCAAAGGGCTATGGCTACACCTTC
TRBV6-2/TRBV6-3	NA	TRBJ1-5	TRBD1	CASSYGRDRGIHNQPQHF	TGTGCCAGCAGTTACGGAAGGGACAGGGGCATACACAATCAGCCCCAGCATTTT
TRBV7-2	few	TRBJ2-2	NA	CASSLDERDLALNTGELFF	TGTGCCAGCAGCTTAGACGAAAGAGACCTGGCGCTGAACACCGGGGAGCTGTTTTTT
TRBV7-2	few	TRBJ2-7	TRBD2	CASSSSGAASYEQYF	TGTGCCAGCAGCTCCAGCGGGGCGGCCTCCTACGAGCAGTACTTC
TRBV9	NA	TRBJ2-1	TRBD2	CASSETSGYYNEQFF	TGTGCCAGCAGCGAAACTAGCGGGTACTACAATGAGCAGTTCTTC
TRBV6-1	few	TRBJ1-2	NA	CAGKSWGNYGYTF	TGTGCCGGAAAATCTTGGGGGAACTATGGCTACACCTTC
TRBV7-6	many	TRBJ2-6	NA	CASSPLTGEGSGANVLTF	TGTGCCAGCAGCCCACTGACAGGGGAGGGCTCTGGGGCCAACGTCCTGACTTTC
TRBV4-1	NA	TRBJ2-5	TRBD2	CASSQVTSGRVSTQYF	TGCGCCAGCAGCCAGGTTACTAGCGGGAGGGTTTCGACCCAGTACTTC
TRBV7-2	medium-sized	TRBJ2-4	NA	CASSLDGSTGLVQYF	TGTGCCAGCAGCTTAGATGGGTCGACAGGCCTAGTTCAGTACTTC
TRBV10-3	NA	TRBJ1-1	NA	CAIGRPTGNTEAFF	TGTGCCATCGGCCGACCGACAGGGAACACTGAAGCTTTCTTT
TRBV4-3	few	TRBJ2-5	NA	CASSQGARETQYF	TGCGCCAGCAGCCAAGGAGCTCGGGAGACCCAGTACTTC
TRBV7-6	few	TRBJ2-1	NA	CASSLGGPYNEQFF	TGTGCCAGCAGCTTAGGAGGACCATACAATGAGCAGTTCTTC